This is a list of T cell receptor beta chains from one sample in a study of CD8 T cells in ankylosing spondylitis. TCRdb analysed the 5' RACE reads with MiXCR anew, one entry per CDR3 protein. The sample contains about 150,000 distinct CDR3 sequences, around 42% of which appear only once. Sequenced sample: synovial fluid, either unsorted or a sorted T cell fraction (not recorded which). Receptors were obtained from a male donor with ankylosing spondylitis. Both conserved end residues are part of each CDR3. Fields, in order: CDR3 protein, CDR3 DNA, V gene, J gene, clone size, D gene. A D gene is named only where the DNA matches it firmly. Size is omitted from some rows. Given values are once, few, many or a class for expanded clones.

CDR3aa: CSAETSGRINEQFF
CDR3nt: TGCAGTGCTGAAACTAGCGGGAGAATAAATGAGCAGTTCTTC
v_gene: TRBV20-1
j_gene: TRBJ2-1
abundance: NA
d_gene: TRBD2

CDR3aa: CAISGGQTDTQYF
CDR3nt: TGTGCCATCAGTGGGGGCCAGACAGATACGCAGTATTTT
v_gene: TRBV10-3
j_gene: TRBJ2-3
abundance: NA
d_gene: NA

CDR3aa: CASSSPPPSGVGYEQYF
CDR3nt: TGTGCCAGCAGTTCCCCTCCCCCTAGCGGGGTGGGCTACGAGCAGTACTTC
v_gene: TRBV27
j_gene: TRBJ2-7
abundance: NA
d_gene: TRBD2

CDR3aa: CASSHLQGFTLHF
CDR3nt: TGCGCCAGCAGCCATTTACAGGGTTTCACCCTCCACTTT
v_gene: TRBV4-3
j_gene: TRBJ1-6
abundance: NA
d_gene: NA

CDR3aa: CASARYEQYF
CDR3nt: TGTGCCAGCGCCAGATACGAGCAGTACTTC
v_gene: TRBV21-1
j_gene: TRBJ2-7
abundance: once
d_gene: NA

CDR3aa: CAISESRFVGFEQFF
CDR3nt: TGTGCCATCAGTGAGTCCCGCTTCGTTGGGTTTGAGCAGTTCTTC
v_gene: TRBV10-3
j_gene: TRBJ2-1
abundance: NA
d_gene: NA

CDR3aa: CATSDRTEDRPQHF
CDR3nt: TGTGCCACCAGTGACCGGACAGAGGATCGGCCCCAGCATTTT
v_gene: TRBV24-1
j_gene: TRBJ1-5
abundance: medium-sized
d_gene: NA

CDR3aa: CASSSHPSGAYEQYF
CDR3nt: TGTGCCAGCAGCTCACATCCAAGTGGAGCCTACGAGCAGTACTTC
v_gene: TRBV11-2
j_gene: TRBJ2-7
abundance: few
d_gene: NA

CDR3aa: CASSQDHGSGYNEQFF
CDR3nt: TGCGCCAGCAGCCAAGATCACGGTAGCGGCTACAATGAGCAGTTCTTC
v_gene: TRBV4-3
j_gene: TRBJ2-1
abundance: few
d_gene: NA

CDR3aa: CASSLSGGFTGELFF
CDR3nt: TGTGCCAGCAGCTTAAGTGGGGGATTCACCGGGGAGCTGTTTTTT
v_gene: TRBV11-2
j_gene: TRBJ2-2
abundance: NA
d_gene: NA

CDR3aa: CSASGWAGDEQYF
CDR3nt: TGCAGCGCCTCAGGATGGGCTGGGGACGAGCAGTACTTC
v_gene: TRBV29-1
j_gene: TRBJ2-7
abundance: NA
d_gene: NA

CDR3aa: CASIPKRVYSTDTQYF
CDR3nt: TGTGCCAGCATCCCAAAACGGGTATATAGCACAGATACGCAGTATTTT
v_gene: TRBV2
j_gene: TRBJ2-3
abundance: few
d_gene: NA

CDR3aa: CASSLHPGQGAEDTQYF
CDR3nt: TGCGCCAGCAGCTTGCACCCGGGACAGGGGGCTGAAGATACGCAGTATTTT
v_gene: TRBV5-1
j_gene: TRBJ2-3
abundance: NA
d_gene: TRBD1

CDR3aa: CASSPLAGGDPQETQYF
CDR3nt: TGTGCCAGCAGTCCATTAGCGGGAGGCGATCCCCAAGAGACCCAGTACTTC
v_gene: TRBV28
j_gene: TRBJ2-5
abundance: few
d_gene: TRBD2

CDR3aa: CASSFYWTGDQETQYF
CDR3nt: TGCGCCAGCAGCTTTTATTGGACAGGGGACCAAGAGACCCAGTACTTC
v_gene: TRBV5-1
j_gene: TRBJ2-5
abundance: few
d_gene: TRBD1

CDR3aa: CASSLYPYGSFEPQHF
CDR3nt: TGTGCCAGCAGCTTATACCCCTATGGAAGTTTTGAGCCCCAGCATTTT
v_gene: TRBV7-2
j_gene: TRBJ1-5
abundance: few
d_gene: NA

CDR3aa: CSAMTSGRVPDTQYF
CDR3nt: TGCAGTGCTATGACTAGCGGGAGAGTCCCAGATACGCAGTATTTT
v_gene: TRBV20-1
j_gene: TRBJ2-3
abundance: once
d_gene: TRBD2

CDR3aa: CASSQGRAGGQETQYF
CDR3nt: TGCGCCAGCAGCCAAGGTCGAGCGGGAGGGCAAGAGACCCAGTACTTC
v_gene: TRBV4-3
j_gene: TRBJ2-5
abundance: NA
d_gene: TRBD2

CDR3aa: CASSLGGVYTDTQYF
CDR3nt: TGTGCCAGCAGCTTAGGTGGGGTCTACACAGATACGCAGTATTTT
v_gene: TRBV7-9
j_gene: TRBJ2-3
abundance: NA
d_gene: NA

CDR3aa: CASSLRLAGENNEQFF
CDR3nt: TGTGCCAGCAGCTTAAGACTAGCGGGAGAGAACAATGAGCAGTTCTTC
v_gene: TRBV7-9
j_gene: TRBJ2-1
abundance: NA
d_gene: TRBD2

CDR3aa: CATSELAEETQYF
CDR3nt: TGTGCCACCAGCGAACTAGCGGAAGAGACCCAGTACTTC
v_gene: TRBV15
j_gene: TRBJ2-5
abundance: NA
d_gene: TRBD2

CDR3aa: CASTLRGTGARYGYTF
CDR3nt: TGTGCCAGCACCTTAAGAGGGACAGGGGCCCGGTATGGCTACACCTTC
v_gene: TRBV7-9
j_gene: TRBJ1-2
abundance: NA
d_gene: TRBD1

CDR3aa: CSVVPGQSTDTQYF
CDR3nt: TGCAGCGTGGTACCGGGACAGAGCACAGATACGCAGTATTTT
v_gene: TRBV29-1
j_gene: TRBJ2-3
abundance: NA
d_gene: TRBD1

CDR3aa: CASSLGDLGYTF
CDR3nt: TGTGCCAGCAGTTTAGGGGATCTTGGCTACACCTTC
v_gene: TRBV12-3/TRBV12-4
j_gene: TRBJ1-2
abundance: NA
d_gene: NA

CDR3aa: CASSQEGTGAGGQPQHF
CDR3nt: TGTGCCAGCAGCCAAGAGGGGACAGGGGCGGGAGGTCAGCCCCAGCATTTT
v_gene: TRBV4-2
j_gene: TRBJ1-5
abundance: NA
d_gene: TRBD1

CDR3aa: CASWSGGAADTQYF
CDR3nt: TGTGCCAGCTGGAGCGGCGGGGCCGCAGATACGCAGTATTTT
v_gene: TRBV12-3/TRBV12-4
j_gene: TRBJ2-3
abundance: NA
d_gene: NA

CDR3aa: CASSFVGGSTGELFF
CDR3nt: TGTGCCAGCAGTTTCGTAGGTGGTAGCACCGGGGAGCTGTTTTTT
v_gene: TRBV12-3/TRBV12-4
j_gene: TRBJ2-2
abundance: many
d_gene: NA

CDR3aa: CASSQVRSTARGNGYTF
CDR3nt: TGTGCCAGCAGCCAAGTAAGGAGTACTGCTCGGGGAAATGGCTACACCTTC
v_gene: TRBV4-2
j_gene: TRBJ1-2
abundance: NA
d_gene: NA

CDR3aa: CAISEKTSGSNQPQHF
CDR3nt: TGTGCCATCAGTGAGAAAACTTCGGGAAGCAATCAGCCCCAGCATTTT
v_gene: TRBV10-3
j_gene: TRBJ1-5
abundance: NA
d_gene: NA